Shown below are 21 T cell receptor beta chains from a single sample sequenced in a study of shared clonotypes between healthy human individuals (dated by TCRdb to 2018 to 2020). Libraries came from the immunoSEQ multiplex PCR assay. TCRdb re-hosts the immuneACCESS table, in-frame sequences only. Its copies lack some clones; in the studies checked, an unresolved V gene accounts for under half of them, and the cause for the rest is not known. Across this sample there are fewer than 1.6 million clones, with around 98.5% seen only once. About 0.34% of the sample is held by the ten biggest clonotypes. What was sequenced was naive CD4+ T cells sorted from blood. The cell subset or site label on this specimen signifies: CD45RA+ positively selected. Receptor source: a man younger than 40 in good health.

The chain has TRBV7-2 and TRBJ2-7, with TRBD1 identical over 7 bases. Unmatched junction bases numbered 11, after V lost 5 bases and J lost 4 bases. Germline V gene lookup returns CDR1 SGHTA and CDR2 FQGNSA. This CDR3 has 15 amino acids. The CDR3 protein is CASSKQTGTTYEQYF. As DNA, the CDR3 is TGTGCCAGCAGCAAACAGACAGGGACCACGTACGAGCAGTACTTC.

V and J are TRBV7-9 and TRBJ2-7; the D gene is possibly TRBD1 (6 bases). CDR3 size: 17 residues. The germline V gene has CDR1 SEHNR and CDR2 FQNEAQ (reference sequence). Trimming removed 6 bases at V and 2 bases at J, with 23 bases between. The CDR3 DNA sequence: TGTGCCAGCAGTCGGAACCCTCAGGGGCCCCTAACCTACGAGCAGTACTTC. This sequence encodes CASSRNPQGPLTYEQYF.

The CDR3 region has the DNA TGTGCCAGCAGAAACAGGGTCGGTGGCTACACCTTC. Amino acids: CASRNRVGGYTF. This chain links TRBV5-4 with TRBJ1-2, with D possibly TRBD1 on 6 matching bases. Germline V gene lookup returns CDR1 SGHNT and CDR2 YYREEE (reference sequence). The V gene lost 5 bases and the J gene lost 7 bases, with 12 bases spanning the gap. CDR3 size: 12 residues. Full variable domain (remainder filled in from reference TRBV5-4 and TRBJ1-2): ETGVTQSPTHLIKTRGQQVTLRCSSQSGHNTVSWYQQALGQGPQFIFQYYREEENGRGNFPPRFSGLQFPNYSSELNVNALELDDSALYLCASRNRVGGYTFGSGTRLTVV.

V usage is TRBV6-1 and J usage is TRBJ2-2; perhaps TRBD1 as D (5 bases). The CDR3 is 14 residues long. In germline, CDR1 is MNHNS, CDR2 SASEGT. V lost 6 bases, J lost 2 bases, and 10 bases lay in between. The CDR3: CASSGHFNTGELFF. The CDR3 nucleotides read TGTGCCAGCAGCGGACATTTCAACACCGGGGAGCTGTTTTTT.

The DNA for the CDR3 is TGCGCCAGCAAAAGACCCGACCGCAGCTCCTACGAGCAGTACTTC. Encoded protein: CASKRPDRSSYEQYF. The chain joins TRBV10-2 to TRBJ2-7; D gene uncertain. Deletions cut 7 bases from V and 0 bases from J, with 16 bases between. The CDR3 extends over 15 amino acids. Per germline, CDR1 WSHSY and CDR2 SAAADI.

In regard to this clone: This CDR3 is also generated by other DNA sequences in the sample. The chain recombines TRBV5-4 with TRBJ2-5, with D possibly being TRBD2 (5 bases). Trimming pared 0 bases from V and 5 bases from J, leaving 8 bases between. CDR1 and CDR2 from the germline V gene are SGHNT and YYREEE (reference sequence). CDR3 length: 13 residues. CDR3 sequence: CASSLGGGETQYF. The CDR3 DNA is TGTGCCAGCAGCTTGGGTGGCGGGGAGACCCAGTACTTC.

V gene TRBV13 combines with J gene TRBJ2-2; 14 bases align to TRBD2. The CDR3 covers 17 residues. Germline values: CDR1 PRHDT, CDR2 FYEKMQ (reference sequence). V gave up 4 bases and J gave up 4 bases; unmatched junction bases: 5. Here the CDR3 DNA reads TGTGCCAGCAGCTACGGGACTAGCGGGAGCCCCACCGGGGAGCTGTTTTTT. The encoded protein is CASSYGTSGSPTGELFF.

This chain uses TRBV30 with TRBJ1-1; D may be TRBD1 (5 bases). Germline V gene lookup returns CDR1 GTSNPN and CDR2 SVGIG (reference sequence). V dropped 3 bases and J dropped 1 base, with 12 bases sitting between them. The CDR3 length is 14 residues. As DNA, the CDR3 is TGTGCCTGGAGGGCTGACAGCTCGAACACTGAAGCTTTCTTT. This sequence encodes CAWRADSSNTEAFF.

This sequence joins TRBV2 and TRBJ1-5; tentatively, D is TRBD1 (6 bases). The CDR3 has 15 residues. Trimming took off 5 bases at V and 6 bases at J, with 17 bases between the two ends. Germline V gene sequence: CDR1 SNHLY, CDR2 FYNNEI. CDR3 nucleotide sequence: TGTGCCAGCAGTAGGGGGGGCGGTTTCGTTCAGCCCCAGCATTTT. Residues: CASSRGGGFVQPQHF. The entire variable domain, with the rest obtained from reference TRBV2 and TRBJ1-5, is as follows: EPEVTQTPSHQVTQMGQEVILRCVPISNHLYFYWYRQILGQKVEFLVSFYNNEISEKSEIFDDQFSVERPDGSNFTLKIRSTKLEDSAMYFCASSRGGGFVQPQHFGDGTRLSIL.

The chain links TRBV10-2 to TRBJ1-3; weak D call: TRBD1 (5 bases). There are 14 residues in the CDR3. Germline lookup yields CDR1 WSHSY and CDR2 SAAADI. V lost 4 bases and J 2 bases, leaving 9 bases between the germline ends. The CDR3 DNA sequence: TGCGCCAGCAGTGTTCAGGGAACTGGAAACACCATATATTTT. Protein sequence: CASSVQGTGNTIYF.

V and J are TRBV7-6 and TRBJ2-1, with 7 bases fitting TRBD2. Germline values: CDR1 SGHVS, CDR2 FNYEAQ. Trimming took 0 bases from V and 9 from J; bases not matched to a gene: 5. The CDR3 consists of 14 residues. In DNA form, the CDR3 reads TGTGCCAGCAGCTTAGCGGGGGGGGAGACTGAGCAGTTCTTC. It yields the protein CASSLAGGETEQFF.

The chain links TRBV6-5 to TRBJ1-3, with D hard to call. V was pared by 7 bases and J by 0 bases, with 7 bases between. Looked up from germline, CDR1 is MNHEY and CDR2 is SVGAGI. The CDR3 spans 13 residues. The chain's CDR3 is CASTTASGNTIYF. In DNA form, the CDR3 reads TGTGCCAGCACTACGGCCTCTGGAAACACCATATATTTT.

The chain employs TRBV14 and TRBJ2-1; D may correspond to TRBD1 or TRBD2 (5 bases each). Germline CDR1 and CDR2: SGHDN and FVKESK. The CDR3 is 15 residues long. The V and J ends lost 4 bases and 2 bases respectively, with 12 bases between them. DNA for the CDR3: TGTGCCAGCAGCCTTCAGGGAGCCCCCTACAATGAGCAGTTCTTC. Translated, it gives CASSLQGAPYNEQFF.

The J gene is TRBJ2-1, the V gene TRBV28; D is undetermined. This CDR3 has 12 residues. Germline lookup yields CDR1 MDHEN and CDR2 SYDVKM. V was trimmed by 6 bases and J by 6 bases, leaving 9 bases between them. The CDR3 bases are TGTGCCAGCAGGACCGCCAGCAATGAGCAGTTCTTC. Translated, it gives CASRTASNEQFF.

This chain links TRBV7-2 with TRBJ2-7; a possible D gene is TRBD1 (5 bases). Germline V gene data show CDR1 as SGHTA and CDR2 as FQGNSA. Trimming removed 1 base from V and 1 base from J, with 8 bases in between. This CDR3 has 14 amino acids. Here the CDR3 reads CASSLGRQSYEQYF. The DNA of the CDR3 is TGTGCCAGCAGCTTAGGGCGACAGTCCTACGAGCAGTACTTC.

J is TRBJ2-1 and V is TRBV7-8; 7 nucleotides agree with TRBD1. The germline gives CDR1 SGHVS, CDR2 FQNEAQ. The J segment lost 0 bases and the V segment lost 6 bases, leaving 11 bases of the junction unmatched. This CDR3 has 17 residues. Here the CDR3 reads CASSKGDSSSSYNEQFF. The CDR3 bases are TGTGCCAGCAGTAAAGGGGACAGCTCCAGCTCCTACAATGAGCAGTTCTTC.

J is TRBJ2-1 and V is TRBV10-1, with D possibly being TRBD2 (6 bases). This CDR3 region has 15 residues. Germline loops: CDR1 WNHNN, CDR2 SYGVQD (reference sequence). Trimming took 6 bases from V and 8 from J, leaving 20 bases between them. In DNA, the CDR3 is TGCGCCAGCAGGGAGAAGGCGGGATACGGCGATGAGCAGTTCTTC. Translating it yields CASREKAGYGDEQFF.

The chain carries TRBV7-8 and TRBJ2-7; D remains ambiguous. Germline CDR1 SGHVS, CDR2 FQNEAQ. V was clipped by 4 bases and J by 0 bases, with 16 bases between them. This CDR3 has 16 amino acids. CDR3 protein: CASSWDSDGSSYEQYF. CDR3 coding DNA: TGTGCCAGCAGCTGGGATTCGGACGGAAGCTCCTACGAGCAGTACTTC. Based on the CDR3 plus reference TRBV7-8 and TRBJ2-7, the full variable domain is GAGVSQSPRYKVAKRGQDVALRCDPISGHVSLFWYQQALGQGPEFLTYFQNEAQLDKSGLPSDRFFAERPEGSVSTLKIQRTQQEDSAVYLCASSWDSDGSSYEQYFGPGTRLTVT.

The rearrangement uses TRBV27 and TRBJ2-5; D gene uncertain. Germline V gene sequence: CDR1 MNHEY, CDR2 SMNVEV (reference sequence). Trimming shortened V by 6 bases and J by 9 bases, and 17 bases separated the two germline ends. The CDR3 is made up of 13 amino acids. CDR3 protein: CASSRAAYMAQYF. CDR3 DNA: TGTGCCAGCAGCCGGGCGGCATATATGGCCCAGTACTTC.

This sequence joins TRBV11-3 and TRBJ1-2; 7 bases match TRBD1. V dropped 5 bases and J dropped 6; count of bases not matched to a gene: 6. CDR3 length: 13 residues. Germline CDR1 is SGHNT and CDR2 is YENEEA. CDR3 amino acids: CASSTRTGDGYTF. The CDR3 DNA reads TGTGCCAGCAGCACCCGGACAGGAGATGGCTACACCTTC.

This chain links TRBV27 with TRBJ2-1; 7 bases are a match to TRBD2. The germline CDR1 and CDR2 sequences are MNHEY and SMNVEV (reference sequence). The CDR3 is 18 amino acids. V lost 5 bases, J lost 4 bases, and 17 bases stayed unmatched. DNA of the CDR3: TGTGCCAGCAGTCTCCGACGACCTACTAGCGACCTTTACAATGAGCAGTTCTTC. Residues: CASSLRRPTSDLYNEQFF.